Shown below are 14 T cell receptor beta chains from a single sample sequenced in a study of blood T cell repertoires in COVID-19. Assay used: immunoSEQ multiplex PCR; TCRdb lists only in-frame clones, some missing. Counted here are fewer than 150,000 clones, around 83% occurring once; the ten biggest clones make up 15% to 20%. Sequences were obtained from PBMCs or T cells enriched from blood (not recorded which). Receptors were obtained from a man aged 25-40 years who had recovered from COVID-19.

This CDR3 is CASSATGTSIYEQYF. For the CDR3, the DNA is TGTGCCAGCAGTGCAACCGGGACTAGTATCTACGAGCAGTACTTC. The chain carries TRBV6-6 and TRBJ2-7; 8 nucleotides match TRBD2. Looked up from germline, CDR1 is MNHNY and CDR2 is SVGAGI (reference sequence). The CDR3 runs 15 residues. The V and J ends lost 5 bases and 3 bases, in that order; junction bases with no gene match: 9.

The rearrangement joins TRBV30 to TRBJ2-7; TRBD1 is a possible D gene (6 bases). Trimming took off 5 bases at V and 6 bases at J, with 17 bases between the two ends. CDR3 length equals 13 residues. Germline CDR1 is GTSNPN and CDR2 is SVGIG (reference sequence). The CDR3 nucleotides are TGTGCCTGGGGGTTACAGGGAGCTAGCGAGCAGTACTTC. This encodes CAWGLQGASEQYF.

The chain has TRBV4-2 and TRBJ2-1; D is uncertain. The CDR3 has 13 residues. The germline V gene encodes CDR1 LGHNA and CDR2 YNFKEQ. Trimming pared 1 base from V and 7 bases from J, leaving 8 bases between. The CDR3 is CASSQVSSNEQFF. The CDR3, as DNA: TGTGCCAGCAGCCAAGTGTCCTCTAATGAGCAGTTCTTC.

For the CDR3, the DNA is TGTGCCAGCAGCACATCCCCGGGGGGTGGAGATACGCAGTATTTT. It encodes CASSTSPGGGDTQYF. The rearrangement links TRBV9 to TRBJ2-3; 7 bases match TRBD2. This CDR3 is 15 amino acids long. Trimming at V came to 4 bases and at J to 5 bases, leaving 10 bases not matched to a gene. The germline gives CDR1 SGDLS, CDR2 YYNGEE.

The V and J genes are TRBV5-1 and TRBJ2-5; D is possibly TRBD1 (5 bases). CDR1 and CDR2 from the germline V gene are SGHRS and YFSETQ. CDR3 length equals 15 residues. Trimming shortened V by 0 bases and J by 1 base, and 10 bases separated the two germline ends. CDR3 nucleotides: TGCGCCAGCAGCTTGGTCGGCACAGGCCAAGAGACCCAGTACTTC. Translated: CASSLVGTGQETQYF.

The chain employs TRBV7-3 and TRBJ2-1, with D unresolved. CDR3 length: 12 amino acids. The V end was cut by 3 bases, the J end by 6 bases, with 6 bases between. Germline CDR1 is SGHTA and CDR2 is FQGTGA. The CDR3 coding sequence is TGTGCCAGCAGCTTCTACGGCAATGAGCAGTTCTTC. Translation gives CASSFYGNEQFF.

The chain recombines TRBV14 with TRBJ1-6; D is unclear. Germline CDR1 is SGHDN and CDR2 is FVKESK. V lost 0 bases to trimming and J lost 8 bases, with 5 bases between them. The CDR3 length is 13 residues. Written as DNA, the CDR3 is TGTGCCAGCAGCCAAGACTTCGATTCACCCCTCCACTTT. It encodes CASSQDFDSPLHF.

This chain connects TRBV12-3 or TRBV12-4 to TRBJ2-1; no clear D. The CDR3 runs to 12 residues. The V end lost 4 bases, the J end lost 3 bases, and 4 bases lay between the germline ends. CDR3 amino acids: CASSSNYNEQFF. For the CDR3, the DNA is TGTGCCAGCAGTTCCAACTACAATGAGCAGTTCTTC.

This rearrangement joins TRBV10-1 to TRBJ1-1; TRBD1 matches at 8 bases. Germline values: CDR1 WNHNN, CDR2 SYGVQD (reference sequence). CDR3 size: 12 residues. V lost 4 bases and J lost 8; bases outside the gene matches: 3. The CDR3 sequence is CASSAGTGEAFF. The CDR3 DNA sequence: TGCGCCAGCAGTGCCGGGACAGGAGAAGCTTTCTTT.

V is TRBV7-9 and J is TRBJ1-3; 7 nucleotides line up with TRBD1. From germline, CDR1 is SEHNR and CDR2 FQNEAQ (reference sequence). V lost 5 bases to trimming and J lost 0 bases; unmatched junction nucleotides: 7. This CDR3 comprises 16 residues. The CDR3 DNA reads as TGTGCCAGCAGCCCCCGACAGGGCAACTCTGGAAACACCATATATTTT. This codes for CASSPRQGNSGNTIYF. The full variable domain, with the rest looked up from reference TRBV7-9 and TRBJ1-3, is DTGVSQNPRHKITKRGQNVTFRCDPISEHNRLYWYRQTLGQGPEFLTYFQNEAQLEKSRLLSDRFSAERPKGSFSTLEIQRTEQGDSAMYLCASSPRQGNSGNTIYFGEGSWLTVV.

This clone appeared a few times. Its ends do not fully match the called genes, so a read error is possible. The rearrangement uses TRBV6-1 and TRBJ1-5; perhaps TRBD1 as D (5 bases). CDR3 length: 15 amino acids. Germline CDR1 and CDR2: MNHNS and SASEGT. The CDR3 region is CASREAGQVGQPQHF. The DNA of the CDR3 is TGTGCCAGCAGAGAAGCGGGGCAGGTAGGTCAGCCCCAGCATTTT.

The genes are TRBV27 and TRBJ1-3, with D possibly TRBD1 on 5 matching bases. With 0 bases removed from V and 0 bases from J, the gap between germline ends came to 6 bases. This CDR3 spans 15 amino acids. Germline CDR1 MNHEY, CDR2 SMNVEV (reference sequence). The CDR3 is CASSLSGDSGNTIYF. For the CDR3, the DNA is TGTGCCAGCAGTTTATCAGGGGACTCTGGAAACACCATATATTTT.

J is TRBJ2-1 and V is TRBV2; weak D call: TRBD2 (5 bases). Trimming left V 1 base short and J 9 bases short, with 13 bases between. The germline gives CDR1 SNHLY, CDR2 FYNNEI. This CDR3 contains 14 residues. In DNA form, the CDR3 reads TGTGCCAGCAGTGAAGTGGAGACCCGGGGTGAGCAGTTCTTC. Protein product: CASSEVETRGEQFF.

The chain uses TRBV7-9 and TRBJ2-3, with D possibly TRBD1 on 6 matching bases. The germline V gene has CDR1 SEHNR and CDR2 FQNEAQ (reference sequence). The CDR3 is 15 residues long. V was cut by 5 bases and J by 0 bases, with 12 bases left in between. The DNA of the CDR3 is TGTGCCAGCAGCACAGGGACGTCTAGCACAGATACGCAGTATTTT. This encodes CASSTGTSSTDTQYF. The whole variable domain, filled in from reference TRBV7-9 and TRBJ2-3, reads DTGVSQNPRHKITKRGQNVTFRCDPISEHNRLYWYRQTLGQGPEFLTYFQNEAQLEKSRLLSDRFSAERPKGSFSTLEIQRTEQGDSAMYLCASSTGTSSTDTQYFGPGTRLTVL.